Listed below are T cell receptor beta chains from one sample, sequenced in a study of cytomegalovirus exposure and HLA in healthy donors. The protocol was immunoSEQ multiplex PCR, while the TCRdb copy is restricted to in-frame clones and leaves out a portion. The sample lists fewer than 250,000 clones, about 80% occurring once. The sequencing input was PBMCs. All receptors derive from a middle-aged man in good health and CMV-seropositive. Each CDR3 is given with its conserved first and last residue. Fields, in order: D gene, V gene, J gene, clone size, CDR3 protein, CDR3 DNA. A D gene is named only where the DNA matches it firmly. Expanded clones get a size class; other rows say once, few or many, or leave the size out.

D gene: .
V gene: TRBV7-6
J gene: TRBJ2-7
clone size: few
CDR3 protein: CASSSRGYEQYF
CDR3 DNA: TGTGCCAGCAGCTCACGGGGGTACGAGCAGTACTTC

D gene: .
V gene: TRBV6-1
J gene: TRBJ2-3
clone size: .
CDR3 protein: CASSEFGGARTDTQYF
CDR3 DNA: TGTGCCAGCAGTGAGTTTGGGGGGGCCCGCACAGATACGCAGTATTTT

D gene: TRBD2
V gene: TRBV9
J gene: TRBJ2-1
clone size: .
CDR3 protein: CASSVLAGVSYNEQFF
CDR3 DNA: TGTGCCAGCAGCGTACTGGCGGGGGTCTCCTACAATGAGCAGTTCTTC

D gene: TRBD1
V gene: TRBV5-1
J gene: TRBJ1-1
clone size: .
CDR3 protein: CASLLTGTVNTEAFF
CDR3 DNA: TGCGCCAGCCTCCTTACCGGGACAGTGAACACTGAAGCTTTCTTT

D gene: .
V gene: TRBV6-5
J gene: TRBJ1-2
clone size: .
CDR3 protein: CASNTGYYGYTF
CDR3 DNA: TGTGCCAGCAACACAGGTTACTATGGCTACACCTTC

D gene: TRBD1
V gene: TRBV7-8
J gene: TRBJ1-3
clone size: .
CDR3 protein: CASSVRDRGVNTIYF
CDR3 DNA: TGTGCCAGCAGCGTCCGGGACAGGGGAGTAAACACCATATATTTT

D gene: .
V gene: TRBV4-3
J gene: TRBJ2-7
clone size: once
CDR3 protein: CASSQGAGIGHEQYF
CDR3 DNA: TGCGCCAGCAGCCAAGGGGCAGGGATTGGCCACGAGCAGTACTTC

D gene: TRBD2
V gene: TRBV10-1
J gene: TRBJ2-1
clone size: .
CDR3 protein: CASIPFWTRACNEQFF
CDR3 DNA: TGCGCCAGCATCCCCTTCTGGACTAGAGCTTGCAATGAGCAGTTCTTC

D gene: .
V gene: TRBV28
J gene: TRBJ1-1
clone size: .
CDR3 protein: CASSFRTVLSLNTEAFF
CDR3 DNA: TGTGCCAGCAGTTTCCGGACAGTCCTATCTCTGAACACTGAAGCTTTCTTT

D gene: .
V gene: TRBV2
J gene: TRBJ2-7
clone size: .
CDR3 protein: CASSDTYEQYF
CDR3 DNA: TGTGCCAGCAGTGATACCTACGAGCAGTACTTC

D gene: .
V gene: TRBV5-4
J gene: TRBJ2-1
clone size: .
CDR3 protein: CASSSAGEQFF
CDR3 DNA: TGTGCCAGCAGCTCCGCGGGTGAGCAGTTCTTC

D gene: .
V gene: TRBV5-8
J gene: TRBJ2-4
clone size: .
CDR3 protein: CASSLGPGHRLQYF
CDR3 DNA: TGTGCCAGCAGCTTGGGGCCGGGACATCGTCTTCAGTACTTC

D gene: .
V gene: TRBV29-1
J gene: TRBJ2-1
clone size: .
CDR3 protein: CSVGVWGNEQFF
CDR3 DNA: TGCAGCGTGGGAGTATGGGGAAATGAGCAGTTCTTC

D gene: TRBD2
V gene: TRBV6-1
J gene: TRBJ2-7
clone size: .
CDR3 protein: CASSDGGSSGSAYEQYF
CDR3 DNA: TGTGCCAGCAGTGATGGGGGGTCTAGCGGGTCAGCCTACGAGCAGTACTTC

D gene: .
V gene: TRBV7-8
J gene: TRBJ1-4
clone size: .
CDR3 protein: CASSQRTDPNEKLFF
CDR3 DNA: TGTGCCAGCAGTCAGCGGACAGACCCTAATGAAAAACTGTTTTTT

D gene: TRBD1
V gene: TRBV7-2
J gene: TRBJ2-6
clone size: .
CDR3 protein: CASSLGTGGAGANVLTF
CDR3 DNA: TGTGCCAGCAGCTTAGGGACAGGGGGCGCCGGGGCCAACGTCCTGACTTTC

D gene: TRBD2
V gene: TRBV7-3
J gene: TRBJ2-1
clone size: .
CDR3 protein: CASSRAGSSYNEQFF
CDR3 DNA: TGTGCCAGCAGCCGAGCGGGGAGCTCCTACAATGAGCAGTTCTTC